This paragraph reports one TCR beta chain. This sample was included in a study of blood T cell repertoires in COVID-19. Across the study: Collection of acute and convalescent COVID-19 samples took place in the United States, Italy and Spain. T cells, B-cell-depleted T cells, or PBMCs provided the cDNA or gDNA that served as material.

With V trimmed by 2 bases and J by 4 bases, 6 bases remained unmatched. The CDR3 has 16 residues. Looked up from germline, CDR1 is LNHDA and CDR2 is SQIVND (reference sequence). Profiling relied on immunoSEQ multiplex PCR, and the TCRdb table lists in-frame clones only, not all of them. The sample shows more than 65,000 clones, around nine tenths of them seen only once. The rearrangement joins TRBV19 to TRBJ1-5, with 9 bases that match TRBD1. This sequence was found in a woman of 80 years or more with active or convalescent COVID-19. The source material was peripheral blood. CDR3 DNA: TGTGCCAGTAGTATATTGGAAGGACAGGGGAATCAGCCCCAGCATTTT. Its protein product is CASSILEGQGNQPQHF. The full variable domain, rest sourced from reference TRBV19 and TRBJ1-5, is DGGITQSPKYLFRKEGQNVTLSCEQNLNHDAMYWYRQDPGQGLRLIYYSQIVNDFQKGDIAEGYSVSREKKESFPLTVTSAQKNPTAFYLCASSILEGQGNQPQHFGDGTRLSIL.